This T cell receptor beta chain was sequenced during a study of cytomegalovirus exposure and HLA in healthy donors. Across the whole study: HLA-typed donors were the source of around 87 million unique TCRs, which an early data release held. Points from the study as a whole: Immune exposure data for these donors was limited to CMV serostatus.

There are 13 residues in the CDR3. V shed 2 bases, J shed 3 bases, and the junction held 1 base outside the gene matches. Germline-derived CDR1 and CDR2 are SGHTA and FQGTGA. The PCR had 60 Vbeta and 13 Jbeta primers. The repertoire was sequenced with immunoSEQ multiplex PCR; TCRdb's copy has only in-frame clones and lacks some. Here the sample table reports about 130,000 clones. On this clone itself: The antigen remains undetermined.

The V and J genes are TRBV7-3 and TRBJ2-7, with 7 positions matching TRBD2. The origin of this receptor is a man aged 35 to 55 in good health and CMV-seronegative. Specimen: PBMCs. CDR3 coding DNA: TGTGCCAGCAGCTTAGGGGGGGACTACGAGCAGTACTTC. It translates to CASSLGGDYEQYF. Complete variable domain (other parts from reference TRBV7-3 and TRBJ2-7): GAGVSQTPSNKVTEKGKYVELRCDPISGHTALYWYRQSLGQGPEFLIYFQGTGAADDSGLPNDRFFAVRPEGSVSTLKIQRTERGDSAVYLCASSLGGDYEQYFGPGTRLTVT.